Listed here are 31 T cell receptor beta chains from one sample, sequenced in a study of blood T cell repertoires in COVID-19. Assay: immunoSEQ multiplex PCR; the TCRdb copy retains only in-frame clones and omits some. Of 150,000 or so clones in the sample, approximately 92% are singletons; the top ten hold 4.5% to 5%. Specimen: peripheral blood. All receptors derive from a man in his thirties or forties with COVID-19, enrolled during active disease.

V is TRBV3-1 (or the pseudogene TRBV3-2) and J is TRBJ1-2, with D possibly matching TRBD1 (5 bases). Germline V gene lookup returns CDR1 LGHDT and CDR2 YNNKEL (reference sequence). Trimming removed 1 base from V and 8 bases from J, with 17 bases in between. This CDR3 contains 15 residues. CDR3 region: CASSQGDRGILGYTF. In DNA form, the CDR3 reads TGTGCCAGCAGCCAAGGGGACCGGGGGATTCTCGGCTACACCTTC.

CDR3 sequence: CASSPFLGLGQSNVNEQFF. DNA for the CDR3: TGTGCCAGTAGCCCATTCCTTGGACTGGGACAATCAAACGTCAATGAGCAGTTCTTC. J is TRBJ2-1 and V is TRBV19; possibly TRBD1 for D (6 bases). V was clipped by 6 bases and J by 6 bases, with 30 bases between them. This CDR3 region has 19 residues. Germline V gene data show CDR1 as LNHDA and CDR2 as SQIVND (reference sequence). Full variable domain (rest looked up from reference TRBV19 and TRBJ2-1): DGGITQSPKYLFRKEGQNVTLSCEQNLNHDAMYWYRQDPGQGLRLIYYSQIVNDFQKGDIAEGYSVSREKKESFPLTVTSAQKNPTAFYLCASSPFLGLGQSNVNEQFFGPGTRLTVL.

The chain uses TRBV19 and TRBJ2-5; D is unresolved. Germline-derived CDR1 and CDR2 are LNHDA and SQIVND (reference sequence). This CDR3 is 13 amino acids long. The V gene lost 10 bases and the J gene lost 5 bases, with 17 bases spanning the gap. The CDR3 DNA reads TGTGCCACCAGAGTGGGCCCACGGGAGACCCAGTACTTC. Translated, it gives CATRVGPRETQYF. The whole variable domain, filled in from reference TRBV19 and TRBJ2-5, reads DGGITQSPKYLFRKEGQNVTLSCEQNLNHDAMYWYRQDPGQGLRLIYYSQIVNDFQKGDIAEGYSVSREKKESFPLTVTSAQKNPTAFYLCATRVGPRETQYFGPGTRLLVL.

V and J are TRBV28 and TRBJ2-4, with 7 nucleotides matching TRBD1. J gave up 2 bases and V 6 bases, and 7 bases lay outside the gene matches. This CDR3 has 15 residues. Germline values: CDR1 MDHEN, CDR2 SYDVKM. CDR3 coding DNA: TGTGCCAGCAGCTGGGGACAGCTACCCAAAAACATTCAGTACTTC. Amino acid sequence: CASSWGQLPKNIQYF.

V gene TRBV27 combines with J gene TRBJ1-2, with D perhaps matching TRBD1 (6 bases). Trimming took 5 bases from V and 1 from J, leaving 8 bases between them. CDR1 is MNHEY, CDR2 SMNVEV, per germline (reference sequence). CDR3 length: 13 residues. CDR3 residues: CASSPGDNYGYTF. The CDR3 DNA reads TGTGCCAGCAGTCCAGGGGATAACTATGGCTACACCTTC.

This chain links TRBV21-1 with TRBJ1-5; TRBD1, the table's D call, was not compared with the DNA. TRBV21-1 is described as a pseudogene. CDR3 length equals 15 residues. The CDR3 DNA sequence: TGTGCCAGCAGCAAAGCGCAGGGACACAATCAGCCCCAGCATTTT. Amino acid sequence: CASSKAQGHNQPQHF.

The V call is TRBV25-1, the J call TRBJ2-5; the match to TRBD1 covers 7 bases. CDR1 and CDR2 from the germline V gene are MGHDK and SYGVNS. V shed 7 bases, J shed 2 bases, and the junction held 16 bases outside the gene matches. This CDR3 has 17 amino acids. CDR3 sequence: CASTGTSETGPQETQYF. As DNA, the CDR3 is TGTGCCAGCACCGGTACCTCCGAGACAGGGCCTCAAGAGACCCAGTACTTC. The entire variable domain, with the rest obtained from reference TRBV25-1 and TRBJ2-5, is as follows: EADIYQTPRYLVIGTGKKITLECSQTMGHDKMYWYQQDPGMELHLIHYSYGVNSTEKGDLSSESTVSRIRTEHFPLTLESARPSHTSQYLCASTGTSETGPQETQYFGPGTRLLVL.

This rearrangement joins TRBV3-1 (or the pseudogene TRBV3-2) to TRBJ1-3; maybe TRBD1 (5 bases). CDR1 and CDR2 from the germline V gene are LGHDT and YNNKEL (reference sequence). The CDR3 loop spans 16 amino acids. V was clipped by 2 bases and J by 2 bases, with 13 bases between them. This chain's CDR3 is CASSQLPPGAGNTIYF. CDR3 coding DNA: TGTGCCAGCAGCCAATTACCCCCGGGGGCTGGAAACACCATATATTTT.

The V gene is TRBV27, the J gene TRBJ2-3; the match to TRBD1 covers 7 bases. This CDR3 has 16 amino acids. Germline V gene lookup returns CDR1 MNHEY and CDR2 SMNVEV (reference sequence). V was pared by 2 bases and J by 0 bases, with 5 bases of the junction left unmatched. CDR3 amino acids: CASSLRGGGSTDTQYF. The CDR3 bases are TGTGCCAGCAGTTTAAGAGGGGGCGGAAGCACAGATACGCAGTATTTT.

This clone was observed once. The chain combines TRBV7-2 with TRBJ2-3; a possible D gene is TRBD2 (5 bases). There are 13 residues in the CDR3. Germline V gives CDR1 SGHTA, CDR2 FQGNSA. V was cut by 5 bases and J by 4 bases, with 10 bases left in between. The CDR3 DNA reads as TGTGCCAGCAGCACTAGAAGGGCAGATACGCAGTATTTT. Translated, it gives CASSTRRADTQYF.

The chain carries TRBV19 and TRBJ1-5; D might be TRBD1 (5 bases). Germline CDR1 reads LNHDA; CDR2 reads SQIVND (reference sequence). The CDR3 spans 14 residues. Trimming cost V 8 bases and J 1 base, with 12 bases left between them. The CDR3 DNA reads as TGTGCCAGTGGGCAGGGTTCAAGCAATCAGCCCCAGCATTTT. The encoded protein is CASGQGSSNQPQHF.

This clone was counted once. The chain links TRBV15 to TRBJ2-1; 7 bases fit TRBD1. The V gene's germline CDR1 is LNHNV and CDR2 YYDKDF (reference sequence). The CDR3 has 14 amino acids. After removal of 8 bases from V and 4 bases from J, the junction contained 8 bases not matched to a gene. The CDR3 DNA reads TGTGCCACCGGTAAGGGGACAGATTACAATGAGCAGTTCTTC. It codes for CATGKGTDYNEQFF.

The rearrangement joins TRBV6-2 or TRBV6-3 to TRBJ1-6, with TRBD1 as a possible D gene (6 bases). Germline V gene data show CDR1 as MNHEY and CDR2 as SVGEGT. Trimming stripped 2 bases from V and 7 bases from J, with 12 bases between. The CDR3 runs 15 residues. CDR3 amino acids: CASSYARGGNSPLHF. The CDR3 nucleotides are TGTGCCAGCAGTTACGCCAGGGGAGGGAATTCACCCCTCCACTTT.

This chain uses TRBV12-3 or TRBV12-4 with TRBJ1-5, with D uncertain. The CDR3 runs to 11 residues. Trimming pared 6 bases from V and 5 bases from J, leaving 5 bases between. The CDR3 protein is CASSRDQPQHF. Here the CDR3 DNA reads TGTGCCAGCAGCCGGGATCAGCCCCAGCATTTT.

The J gene is TRBJ2-7, the V gene TRBV5-6; D is possibly TRBD1 (6 bases). The CDR3 length is 15 residues. Trimming stripped 4 bases from V and 0 bases from J, with 14 bases between. CDR1 and CDR2 (germline): SGHDT, YYEEEE. DNA of the CDR3: TGTGCCAGCAGCCCTGGATGGGACACCTCCTACGAGCAGTACTTC. Its protein is CASSPGWDTSYEQYF.

This chain uses TRBV20-1 with TRBJ1-5, with a possible D match to TRBD1 (5 bases). Germline CDR1 is DFQATT and CDR2 is SNEGSKA (reference sequence). The CDR3 is 11 amino acids. CDR3 nucleotide sequence: TGCAGAGCACAGGTCAATCAGCCCCAGCATTTT. Translation gives CRAQVNQPQHF.

The chain uses TRBV24-1 and TRBJ2-5, with TRBD2 matching 12 bases. Germline CDR1 KGHDR, CDR2 SFDVKD. J lost 4 bases, V lost 2 bases, and 1 base had no gene match. The CDR3 has 15 amino acids. In DNA form, the CDR3 reads TGTGCCACCAGTGATTCGACTAGCGGGGGAGAGACCCAGTACTTC. Its protein product is CATSDSTSGGETQYF.

The chain carries TRBV5-6 and TRBJ1-2; 10 bases align to TRBD1. Losses at the gene ends were 6 bases for V and 7 bases for J; bases not matched to a gene: 9. This CDR3 has 14 amino acids. The germline V gene has CDR1 SGHDT and CDR2 YYEEEE. This CDR3 reads CASTLGQGGIGYTF. In nucleotides, the CDR3 is TGTGCCAGCACCTTAGGACAGGGGGGAATTGGCTACACCTTC.

This clone has a single count. This sequence joins TRBV6-2 or TRBV6-3 and TRBJ2-1, with a possible D match to TRBD2 (5 bases). The CDR3 loop spans 15 amino acids. V was cut by 5 bases and J by 0 bases, with 11 bases left in between. Germline CDR1 reads MNHEY; CDR2 reads SVGEGT. The CDR3, as DNA: TGTGCCAGCAGTCAAGAGCGGAGCTCCTACAATGAGCAGTTCTTC. It translates to CASSQERSSYNEQFF.

The V call is TRBV6-5, the J call TRBJ1-4; tentative D call: TRBD1 (6 bases). Trimming left V 6 bases short and J 8 bases short, with 16 bases between. Germline CDR1 and CDR2: MNHEY and SVGAGI. This CDR3 region has 14 residues. In DNA form, the CDR3 reads TGTGCCAGCAGGTTCAGGGGTTTGGAGGAAAAACTGTTTTTT. It yields the protein CASRFRGLEEKLFF.

The chain carries TRBV6-2 or TRBV6-3 and TRBJ2-7; 7 bases match TRBD1. The CDR3 extends over 15 amino acids. Trimming cost V 6 bases and J 7 bases; bases outside gene matches: 15. CDR1 and CDR2 from the germline V gene are MNHEY and SVGEGT. In nucleotides, the CDR3 is TGTGCCAGCAGCCCACCCAGGGGGACCCTTAGGGAGCAGTACTTC. It encodes CASSPPRGTLREQYF.

This sequence joins TRBV29-1 and TRBJ2-1; possible D gene TRBD2, 6 bases. The germline gives CDR1 SQVTM, CDR2 ANQGSEA. Trimming removed 0 bases from V and 4 bases from J, with 10 bases in between. The CDR3 sequence is 14 residues long. The CDR3 DNA reads as TGCAGCGTTGAAGACGGGCGGGGATACAATGAGCAGTTCTTC. Its translation is CSVEDGRGYNEQFF.

This rearrangement joins TRBV18 to TRBJ1-1; 7 bases fit TRBD1. V lost 3 bases and J lost 4; bases outside the gene matches: 2. Germline-derived CDR1 and CDR2 are KGHSH and LQKENI. This CDR3 contains 13 residues. The DNA for the CDR3 is TGTGCCAGCTCACCGGGACAGATCACTGAAGCTTTCTTT. This translates into CASSPGQITEAFF.

This rearrangement joins TRBV5-6 to TRBJ2-7; 10 positions agree with TRBD1. Germline V gene sequence: CDR1 SGHDT, CDR2 YYEEEE. This CDR3 has 14 amino acids. V shed 4 bases, J shed 2 bases, and the junction held 3 bases outside the gene matches. CDR3 sequence: CASSAGTGAYEQYF. In DNA, the CDR3 is TGTGCCAGCAGCGCGGGGACAGGGGCCTACGAGCAGTACTTC. Variable domain in full (rest from reference TRBV5-6 and TRBJ2-7): DAGVTQSPTHLIKTRGQQVTLRCSPKSGHDTVSWYQQALGQGPQFIFQYYEEEERQRGNFPDRFSGHQFPNYSSELNVNALLLGDSALYLCASSAGTGAYEQYFGPGTRLTVT.

This rearrangement joins TRBV7-3 to TRBJ1-4; D is uncertain. Between the trimmed V and J ends, which lost 4 bases and 5 bases, there was a span of 14 bases. This CDR3 comprises 15 residues. Looked up from germline, CDR1 is SGHTA and CDR2 is FQGTGA. The CDR3 region is CASSSREICNEKLFF. The DNA for the CDR3 is TGTGCCAGCAGCTCACGGGAGATATGCAATGAAAAACTGTTTTTT. Variable domain in full (rest from reference TRBV7-3 and TRBJ1-4): GAGVSQTPSNKVTEKGKYVELRCDPISGHTALYWYRQSLGQGPEFLIYFQGTGAADDSGLPNDRFFAVRPEGSVSTLKIQRTERGDSAVYLCASSSREICNEKLFFGSGTQLSVL.

J is TRBJ2-5 and V is TRBV4-3; 11 bases are shared with TRBD2. The germline V gene has CDR1 LGHNA and CDR2 YSLEER. The CDR3 runs to 15 residues. V lost 4 bases to trimming and J lost 5 bases; unmatched junction nucleotides: 6. In nucleotides, the CDR3 is TGCGCCAGCAGCCGGGGACTAGCGGTGACCGAGACCCAGTACTTC. Its protein is CASSRGLAVTETQYF.

In this sample, this clone turned up once. The chain links TRBV2 to TRBJ2-7; D gene ambiguous. The V end was cut by 0 bases, the J end by 5 bases, with 14 bases between. The CDR3 totals 15 residues. CDR1 and CDR2 (germline): SNHLY, FYNNEI. The CDR3: CASSEARGLTHEQYF. CDR3 nucleotide sequence: TGTGCCAGCAGTGAAGCGAGAGGTCTAACCCACGAGCAGTACTTC. Using reference TRBV2 and TRBJ2-7 for the parts outside the CDR3, the full variable domain is EPEVTQTPSHQVTQMGQEVILRCVPISNHLYFYWYRQILGQKVEFLVSFYNNEISEKSEIFDDQFSVERPDGSNFTLKIRSTKLEDSAMYFCASSEARGLTHEQYFGPGTRLTVT.

This clone was seen only once. The V gene is TRBV15, the J gene TRBJ1-4, with D possibly matching TRBD1 (5 bases). The CDR3 has 16 amino acids. Germline V gene lookup returns CDR1 LNHNV and CDR2 YYDKDF (reference sequence). Trimming left V 4 bases short and J 3 bases short, with 15 bases between. CDR3 sequence: CATSTLTATSNEKLFF. CDR3 bases: TGTGCCACCAGCACCCTGACAGCTACATCTAATGAAAAACTGTTTTTT. Filled out from reference TRBV15 and TRBJ1-4, the complete variable domain reads DAMVIQNPRYQVTQFGKPVTLSCSQTLNHNVMYWYQQKSSQAPKLLFHYYDKDFNNEADTPDNFQSRRPNTSFCFLDIRSPGLGDTAMYLCATSTLTATSNEKLFFGSGTQLSVL.

This chain connects TRBV6-5 to TRBJ2-1; 8 bases match TRBD2. V lost 8 bases to trimming and J lost 0 bases; unmatched junction nucleotides: 6. Germline values: CDR1 MNHEY, CDR2 SVGAGI. The CDR3 spans 15 residues. The CDR3: CASRSGTSSYNEQFF. DNA for the CDR3: TGTGCCAGCCGATCCGGGACTAGCTCCTACAATGAGCAGTTCTTC.

This clone was found a few times. The V call is TRBV6-2 or TRBV6-3, the J call TRBJ1-1; D not certain. The CDR3 is 17 amino acids. Between the trimmed V and J ends, which lost 5 bases and 5 bases, there was a span of 24 bases. Germline V gene data show CDR1 as MNHEY and CDR2 as SVGEGT. The CDR3 here is CASSRGGSGKTGTEAFF. DNA of the CDR3: TGTGCCAGCAGTCGGGGAGGGAGTGGCAAGACGGGAACTGAAGCTTTCTTT.

This clone was observed once. This chain uses TRBV6-6 with TRBJ2-1, with D possibly matching TRBD2 (6 bases). The germline V gene has CDR1 MNHNY and CDR2 SVGAGI (reference sequence). This CDR3 is built from 13 residues. V was cut by 6 bases and J by 9 bases, with 15 bases left in between. The CDR3 sequence is CASRGTSFLEQFF. The DNA for the CDR3 is TGTGCCAGCAGAGGTACTAGCTTCCTTGAGCAGTTCTTC.